The present T cell receptor beta chain was sequenced within a study of identical twins (dated by TCRdb to the mid-2010s). As for the study more broadly: To test whether fetal clonotypes persist, the study used deep sequencing on TCR alpha and beta repertoires from monozygotic twins, unrelated adults of various ages, and cord blood. Replicate twin experiments were performed at different times using different library preparation protocols to rule out contamination. The paper's findings and limits, for the study overall: Out-of-frame TCR alpha sharing in monozygotic twins was systematically underestimated by recombination models, whereas sharing between unrelated individuals was in agreement with the recombination models. Compared with coincidental sharing between unrelated individuals, an excess of low generation-probability sequences was observed among out-of-frame TCR alpha sequences shared between twins. Excess twin sharing in beta out-of-frame sequences was weaker because fewer shared sequences lowered the signal-to-noise ratio. Invariant T cells such as MAIT and iNKT could partly confound zero-insertion analyses, although diverse VJ usage argued against such confounding for most clonotypes. Fewer insertions were carried by abundant cord blood beta clonotypes; a weaker similar trend was observed in young adult naive repertoires, while no such trend was observed in memory repertoires. Conclusions relied on cross-sectional statistical analysis, since the same donors could not be followed over many years.

All donors were healthy Caucasians. Three pairs of female monozygotic twins, all aged about 18 to 30 years, made up the twin cohort. The RNA used for TCR libraries was isolated from peripheral blood mononuclear cells. The germline V gene encodes CDR1 SQVTM and CDR2 ANQGSEA. There are 14 amino acids in the CDR3, from cysteine to phenylalanine inclusive. This entry keeps only the CDR3 DNA: 42 bases, framed from base 1. The junction shows trimming of 5 bases on V and 7 bases on J, plus 20 bases between the germline ends. Library creation used 5' RACE. Sequencing used an Illumina HiSeq 2000. A universal primer binding site was added through template switching, and the final cDNA carried a unique molecular identifier so that TCR cDNA molecules could be counted accurately. First-strand cDNA for TCR alpha and beta chains was synthesized from specific primers in the conserved constant-segment region. To control for contamination, each cDNA library was double barcoded with a SMART-Mk sample barcode plus Illumina barcodes. TruSeq adapter sequences and Illumina sample barcodes were added in two successive PCR steps. The TCR alpha and beta cDNA libraries were sequenced on the Illumina HiSeq platform using custom primers. On the study's bioinformatics: MiGEC was used to process raw reads and extract unique molecular identifiers, and MiXCR was used to find CDR3 positions. For each individual, recombination models were inferred using an EM algorithm with the repgenHMM and IGoR tools. Shared clonotype analysis was performed with the tcR package in R, normalizing sharing by the product of cloneset sizes. To study raw recombination free of thymic and clonal selection effects, out-of-frame nonproductive sequences were analyzed. TCRdb handled the public reads itself, with Q25 trimming in fastp and clone calling in MiXCR, and kept productive beta chains. One record per CDR3 amino acid sequence lists the most common genes and DNA. The V and J calls come from TCRdb's annotation, not from the publication. Counted in this sample were about 730,000 distinct CDR3 sequences; 21% of them appeared once. Of the sample, around 4.5% falls within the top ten clones.

This clonotype came up a few times. Its target antigen remains unknown. No quality values exist for individual bases; no much larger clone is one base distant. This sample was shared with a second study, whose subject was T cells expressing NK-cell markers. The second study reports: In sorted CD3+CD56+NKG2C+, CD3+CD56+NKG2C- and CD3+CD56-NKG2C+ T-cell subsets from about 8 donors, TCR beta-chain repertoires were profiled. Among the eight sequenced donors, only one was HCMV-seronegative, while the other seven were HCMV-seropositive. In several experiments an anti-gammadeltaTCR antibody was added to restrict sorting to alphabetaTCR-expressing T cells. In six donors, the dominant CD3+CD56+NKG2C+ clonotypes were found to rank among the top 10 CD8+ clonotypes and to make up 1.0-7.0% of CD8+ T cells. Those dominant clonotypes were again the most abundant among CD3+CD56-NKG2C+ cells in a handful of donors, at 28.3-60.1%. Whether the expanded NKG2C-expressing T cell clones were specific for HCMV antigens was left unclear. Randomly selected healthy volunteers, three men and five women, were used as the eight sequenced donors. A commercial ELISA kit detecting HCMV-specific IgG in serum was used to determine HCMV serostatus. For roughly six donors, bulk peripheral blood T-cell repertoires were also sequenced from unsorted PBMC. MIGEC handled demultiplexing of the reads and grouping by UMI, while MiTCR was used to assemble and quantify clonotypes. Only TCR cDNA sequences supported by at least two reads were kept to exclude erroneous sequences. The tcR package was used for downstream repertoire analysis, and clonotypes were matched across fractions by CDR3 nucleotide sequence plus V segment. VDJmatch was used to annotate antigen specificity against VDJdb, with one amino acid substitution in CDR3 allowed.

Sequenced material: PBMCs. The V gene is TRBV29-1 and the J gene is TRBJ1-2; TRBD1 is a weak D gene call, 5 bases matching. The receptor was isolated from a woman aged 18-29 years in good health. The CDR3: CSVSTGDGRRGYTF. The nucleotides are TGCAGCGTTAGCACCGGGGACGGTCGGCGTGGCTACACCTTC.